Listed below are T cell receptor beta chains from one sample, sequenced in a study of blood T cell repertoires in COVID-19. Data came from immunoSEQ multiplex PCR; TCRdb stores just in-frame clones and leaves some out. The table lists around 91,000 clones, approximately 81% of them singletons. Sequenced sample: peripheral blood. These receptors came from a man at least 80 years old with acute or convalescent COVID-19. Both conserved end residues are part of each CDR3. The D gene is left open where the match is weak. Where a row states a size, it is once, few, many or the class of an expanded clone; other rows omit it.

>TRBJ2-1|NA|TRBV7-3|NA|12
TGTGCCAGCAGCTTAGAAAGGGGTGAGCAGTTCTTC
CASSLERGEQFF
>TRBJ2-3|NA|TRBV24-1|TRBD1|15
TGTGCCACCAGTGGGGGGACAGGGTGGGAAGATACGCAGTATTTT
CATSGGTGWEDTQYF
>TRBJ1-5|NA|TRBV30|TRBD1|16
TGTGCCTGGAGAAGTATGACAGGGGGATTTAATCAGCCCCAGCATTTT
CAWRSMTGGFNQPQHF
>TRBJ2-5|NA|TRBV2|TRBD1|16
TGTGCCAGCAGTGGTAGGACAGGGGGCTATGGGGAGACCCAGTACTTC
CASSGRTGGYGETQYF
>TRBJ2-4|NA|TRBV7-2|TRBD2|19
TGTGCCAGCAGCACCGGACTAGCGGGAGGGCCAAATTCCAAAAACATTCAGTACTTC
CASSTGLAGGPNSKNIQYF
>TRBJ1-4|NA|TRBV2|NA|15
TGTGCCAGCAGTGGGTTTTTTTCTCCCCAGGGAAAACTGTTTTTT
CASSGFFSPQGKLFF
>TRBJ2-5|NA|TRBV20-1|NA|11
TGCAGTGCTCATAGGGGGGAGACCCAGTACTTC
CSAHRGETQYF
>TRBJ2-7|NA|TRBV6-4|TRBD2|15
TGTGCCAGCAGTGCTGAGGGACTAGCGGGCGGCGAGCAGTACTTC
CASSAEGLAGGEQYF
>TRBJ2-2|NA|TRBV19|TRBD2|16
TGTGCCAGTAGTATTAGAGCGGGAGGCCACACCGGGGAGCTGTTTTTT
CASSIRAGGHTGELFF
>TRBJ2-3|NA|TRBV24-1|NA|14
TGTGCCACCAGTGAAGAGGGGGGCACAGATACGCAGTATTTT
CATSEEGGTDTQYF
>TRBJ2-3|NA|TRBV5-6|TRBD2|16
TGTGCCAGCAGCTCAGCGGGGAGCCCGTTCGAAGATACGCAGTATTTT
CASSSAGSPFEDTQYF
>TRBJ1-1|NA|TRBV5-6|TRBD1|12
TGTGCCAGCATCCTCCGGGACAGTGAAGCTTTCTTT
CASILRDSEAFF
>TRBJ2-5|NA|TRBV18|NA|14
TGTGCCAGCTCACCAGAGACAGTTTTCCGAACCCAGTACTTC
CASSPETVFRTQYF
>TRBJ2-7|NA|TRBV6-5|TRBD2|12
TGTGCCAGCAGCACCGGGACTAAAGCTCTGTACTTC
CASSTGTKALYF
>TRBJ1-5|once|TRBV24-1|NA|13
TGTGCCACCTCGGGAACTATCAATCAGCCCCAGCATTTT
CATSGTINQPQHF
>TRBJ2-5|NA|TRBV7-2|NA|15
TGTGCCAGCAGCCTTCAAGACAGGTTGCAAGAGACCCAGTACTTC
CASSLQDRLQETQYF